The entry that follows covers one T cell receptor beta chain sequence. Its target is not known. Germline loops: CDR1 SQVTM, CDR2 ANQGSEA. Trimming left V 0 bases short and J 9 bases short, with 9 bases between. The CDR3 is 12 amino acids. The sample originates from a study of T cell repertoires in cytomegalovirus infection. On the study more broadly: Both a matching HLA type and CMV infection were indicated by public TCR beta signatures. Study-level findings and limits: Dominant in the ex vivo response were TCR beta clonotypes restricted by HLA-C and specific for CMV.

TCRdb fed the reads into MiXCR, producing one record per CDR3 protein. The data contain approximately 240,000 distinct CDR3 sequences, 9% to 15% of them seen just once; the ten biggest clones take up 1.5% to 2%. Source material: PBMCs. The source of this sequence is a human donor in good health (CMV status not recorded). Some clones in this sample may be carry-over from other donors' samples. The chain employs TRBV29-1 and TRBJ2-1, with D hard to call. CDR3 residues: CSVEEALGEQFF. DNA for the CDR3: TGCAGCGTTGAAGAGGCTCTGGGTGAGCAGTTCTTC.